Listed below are T cell receptor beta chains from one sample, sequenced in a study of CD8 T cells in Susac syndrome. TCRdb redid the calling of the immunoSEQ multiplex PCR reads with MiXCR, one entry per CDR3 protein. The sample includes roughly 120,000 distinct CDR3 sequences, about 92% seen only once; the top ten take about 0.096%. What was sequenced was CD4+ T cells from PBMCs. These receptors all stem from a human donor with multiple sclerosis. Both conserved end residues are part of each CDR3. D genes are given only for firm matches. The listing skips clone size in some rows; elsewhere it reads once, few, many or a size class.

J | D | V | size | DNA | CDR3
TRBJ1-5 | TRBD1 | TRBV3-1 | once | TGTGCCAGCAGCCAAGGACAGGGGCCGCAGCCCCAGCATTTT | CASSQGQGPQPQHF
TRBJ2-3 | NA | TRBV28 | NA | TGTGCCAGCAGTTCGAGACCGGGACAATCCGCAGATACGCAGTATTTT | CASSSRPGQSADTQYF
TRBJ1-3 | NA | TRBV14 | NA | TGTGCCAGCAGCCAAGAGGTCTCTGGAAACACCATATATTTT | CASSQEVSGNTIYF
TRBJ1-2 | NA | TRBV6-5 | few | TGTGCCAGCAGTTACTCGGGCGGCAACTATGGCTACACCTTC | CASSYSGGNYGYTF
TRBJ1-1 | TRBD1 | TRBV6-5 | NA | TGTGCCAGCAGTTACGAGGGGGCGGCTTTCTTT | CASSYEGAAFF
TRBJ2-7 | TRBD2 | TRBV4-2 | NA | TGTGCCAGCAGCCGCGGGACTAGCGGGGCCTACGAGCAGTACTTC | CASSRGTSGAYEQYF
TRBJ1-1 | NA | TRBV27 | NA | TGTGCCAGCAGGCAGACGGACACTGAAGCTTTCTTT | CASRQTDTEAFF
TRBJ1-2 | TRBD1 | TRBV20-1 | NA | TGCAGTGCTAGAGATCAGACAGGGGGCGTTTATGGCTACACCTTC | CSARDQTGGVYGYTF
TRBJ1-1 | TRBD1 | TRBV20-1 | once | TGCAGTGCTAGAGATCGGTTAGCAGGGGGCCGCACTGAAGCTTTCTTT | CSARDRLAGGRTEAFF
TRBJ2-2 | NA | TRBV18 | NA | TGTGCCAGCTCCTTCTATCCATCGAACACCGGGGAGCTGTTTTTT | CASSFYPSNTGELFF
TRBJ1-4 | TRBD1 | TRBV27 | NA | TGTGCCAGCAGTTCCACGGACAGGGGGCATGAAAAACTGTTTTTT | CASSSTDRGHEKLFF
TRBJ2-1 | TRBD1 | TRBV6-2/TRBV6-3 | NA | TGTGCCAGCAGTTACCGACAGGGCACGGTATCCTACAATGAGCAGTTCTTC | CASSYRQGTVSYNEQFF
TRBJ2-1 | NA | TRBV20-1 | NA | TGCAGTGCTGGTAATCCCGGCGGGGCTCGGGTAGGTGAGCAGTTCTTC | CSAGNPGGARVGEQFF
TRBJ2-3 | TRBD2 | TRBV3-1 | NA | TGTGCCAGTAGTCGTCCTAGCGGGGGGGCCCCTGGCACAGATACGCAGTATTTT | CASSRPSGGAPGTDTQYF
TRBJ1-4 | NA | TRBV7-2 | once | TGTGCCAGCAGCTTCCAGGGGTTTACTAATGAAAAACTGTTTTTT | CASSFQGFTNEKLFF
TRBJ2-3 | NA | TRBV4-3 | NA | TGCGCCCGCCTCGGCCGCACAGATACGCAGTATTTT | CARLGRTDTQYF
TRBJ2-7 | NA | TRBV19 | NA | TGTGCCAGTAGCAATGCCGGGACAACGAGAGGGGAGCAGTACTTC | CASSNAGTTRGEQYF
TRBJ2-5 | TRBD1 | TRBV7-2 | NA | TGTGCCAGCAGCTTAGTCCCGAGACAGGGGAGCGAGACCCAGTACTTC | CASSLVPRQGSETQYF
TRBJ1-2 | NA | TRBV7-2 | NA | TGTGCCAGCAGCTTAAATGACGATAACCGTATACTACTTCGCTACACCTTC | CASSLNDDNRILLRYTF
TRBJ2-7 | TRBD2 | TRBV5-1 | NA | TGCGCCAGCAGTTCGAAGCGGGGGGGCCACTACGAGCAGTACTTC | CASSSKRGGHYEQYF
TRBJ2-5 | NA | TRBV5-1 | once | TGCGCCAGCAGCTCTGACTCGGGCCGGCAAGAGACCCAGTACTTC | CASSSDSGRQETQYF
TRBJ1-5 | NA | TRBV27 | NA | TGTGCCAGCAGTTTTACGGAGAATCAGCCCCAGCATTTT | CASSFTENQPQHF
TRBJ2-2 | NA | TRBV7-9 | NA | TGTGCCAGCAGCCCTCAGACCGGGGAGCTGTTTTTT | CASSPQTGELFF
TRBJ2-1 | NA | TRBV25-1 | once | TGTGCCAGCAGTGAACTGAATGAGCAGTTCTTC | CASSELNEQFF
TRBJ2-1 | TRBD2 | TRBV20-1 | NA | TGCAGTGCTGCTAGCGGGGGGGTCTATTACAATGAGCAGTTCTTC | CSAASGGVYYNEQFF
TRBJ2-2 | TRBD1 | TRBV7-9 | NA | TGTGCCAGCAGCTTCGGACAGGGGATAAGGACCGGGGAGCTGTTTTTT | CASSFGQGIRTGELFF
TRBJ2-2 | NA | TRBV2 | NA | TGTGCCACTGTGACAGGCACGAACACCGGGGAGCTGTTTTTT | CATVTGTNTGELFF
TRBJ2-2 | NA | TRBV30 | NA | TGTGCCTGGAGTGTACAGCGAACCGGGGAGCTGTTTTTT | CAWSVQRTGELFF
TRBJ2-7 | NA | TRBV4-1 | NA | TGCGCCAGCAGCCAAGCAGGGCAGCAGTACTTC | CASSQAGQQYF
TRBJ2-7 | TRBD2 | TRBV20-1 | NA | TGCAGTGCTAGGATCTCGACTAGCCGGGGCGAGCAGTACTTC | CSARISTSRGEQYF
TRBJ1-5 | NA | TRBV14 | NA | TGTGCCAGCAGCCAAGGTGGTTTACAGCCCCAGCATTTT | CASSQGGLQPQHF
TRBJ2-3 | NA | TRBV6-5 | NA | TGTGCCAGCAGTTACTCGGACCCCCTCACAGATACGCAGTATTTT | CASSYSDPLTDTQYF
TRBJ2-4 | NA | TRBV5-4 | NA | TGTGCCAGCAGCTTCGAAGGGAAATCATCTCAGTACTTC | CASSFEGKSSQYF
TRBJ1-4 | NA | TRBV25-1 | NA | TGTGCCAGCAGCGACCCTGGGGGGCAGGGCAGGGAAAAACTGTTTTTT | CASSDPGGQGREKLFF
TRBJ2-3 | NA | TRBV4-1 | NA | TGCGCCAGCAGCCAAGATGACGGGACCCCAGCGCGTGTTTTT | CASSQDDGTPARVF
TRBJ1-6 | NA | TRBV28 | NA | TGTGCCAGCAGTTCCAATAATTCACCCCTCCACTTT | CASSSNNSPLHF
TRBJ2-5 | TRBD2 | TRBV12-3/TRBV12-4 | NA | TGTGCCAGCAGACCTGATGGACTAGCGGTTCTAGGGACCCAGTACTTC | CASRPDGLAVLGTQYF
TRBJ1-4 | TRBD1 | TRBV2 | NA | TGTGCCAGCAGTGATGTACAGGGGAGCGAAAAACTGTTTTTT | CASSDVQGSEKLFF
TRBJ2-7 | TRBD2 | TRBV19 | NA | TGTGCCAGTAGTTCCTCCAGGTCGCGGGGGGCTACCTCCTACGAGCAGTACTTC | CASSSSRSRGATSYEQYF
TRBJ1-6 | NA | TRBV7-9 | NA | TGTGCCAGCAGCTTGGGCGGAACCTATAATTCACCCCTCCACTTT | CASSLGGTYNSPLHF